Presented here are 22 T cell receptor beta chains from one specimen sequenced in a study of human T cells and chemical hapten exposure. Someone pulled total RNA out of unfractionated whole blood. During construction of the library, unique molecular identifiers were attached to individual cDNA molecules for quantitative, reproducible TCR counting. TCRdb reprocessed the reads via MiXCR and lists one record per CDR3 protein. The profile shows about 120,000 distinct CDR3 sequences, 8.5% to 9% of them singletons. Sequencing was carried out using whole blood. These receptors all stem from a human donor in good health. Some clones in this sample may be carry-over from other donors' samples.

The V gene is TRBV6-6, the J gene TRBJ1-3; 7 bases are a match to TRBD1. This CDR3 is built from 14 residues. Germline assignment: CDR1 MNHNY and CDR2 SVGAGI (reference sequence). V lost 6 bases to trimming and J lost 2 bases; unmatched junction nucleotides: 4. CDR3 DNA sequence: TGTGCCAGCAGCCAGACAGGGCCTGGAAACACCATATATTTT. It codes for CASSQTGPGNTIYF.

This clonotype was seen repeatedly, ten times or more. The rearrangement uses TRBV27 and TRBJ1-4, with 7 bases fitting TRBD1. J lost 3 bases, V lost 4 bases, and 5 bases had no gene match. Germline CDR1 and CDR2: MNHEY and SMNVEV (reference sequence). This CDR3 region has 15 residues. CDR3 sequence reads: CASSSLDRANEKLFF. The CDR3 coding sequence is TGTGCCAGCAGTTCACTAGACAGGGCTAATGAAAAACTGTTTTTT. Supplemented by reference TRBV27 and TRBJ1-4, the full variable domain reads EAQVTQNPRYLITVTGKKLTVTCSQNMNHEYMSWYRQDPGLGLRQIYYSMNVEVTDKGDVPEGYKVSRKEKRNFPLILESPSPNQTSLYFCASSSLDRANEKLFFGSGTQLSVL.

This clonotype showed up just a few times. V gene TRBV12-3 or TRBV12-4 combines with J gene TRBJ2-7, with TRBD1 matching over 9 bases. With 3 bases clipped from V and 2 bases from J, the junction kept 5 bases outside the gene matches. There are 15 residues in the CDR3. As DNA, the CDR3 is TGTGCCAGCAGTTTTTCCGGGACAGGGCCCTACGAGCAGTACTTC. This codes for CASSFSGTGPYEQYF.

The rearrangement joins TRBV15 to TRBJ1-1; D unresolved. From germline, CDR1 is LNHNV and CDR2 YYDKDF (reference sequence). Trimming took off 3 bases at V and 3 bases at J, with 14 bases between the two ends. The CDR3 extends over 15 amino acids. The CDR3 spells CATSSRLSRDTEAFF. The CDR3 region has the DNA TGTGCCACCAGCAGCCGGCTGTCGCGGGACACTGAAGCTTTCTTT.

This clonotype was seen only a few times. CDR3 nucleotides: TGCAGCGTTAATGAGCGGGCTGCCTACAATGAGCAGTTCTTC. Residues: CSVNERAAYNEQFF. This sequence joins TRBV29-1 and TRBJ2-1; D perhaps matches TRBD2 (6 bases). The V end lost 5 bases, the J end lost 2 bases, and 13 bases lay between the germline ends. Looked up from germline, CDR1 is SQVTM and CDR2 is ANQGSEA. CDR3 size: 14 residues.

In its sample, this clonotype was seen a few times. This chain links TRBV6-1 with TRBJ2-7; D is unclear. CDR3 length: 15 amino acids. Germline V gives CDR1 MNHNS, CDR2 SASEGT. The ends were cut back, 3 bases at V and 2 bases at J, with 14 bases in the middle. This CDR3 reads CASSEAVTAPYEQYF. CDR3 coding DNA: TGTGCCAGCAGTGAGGCCGTTACTGCGCCCTACGAGCAGTACTTC.

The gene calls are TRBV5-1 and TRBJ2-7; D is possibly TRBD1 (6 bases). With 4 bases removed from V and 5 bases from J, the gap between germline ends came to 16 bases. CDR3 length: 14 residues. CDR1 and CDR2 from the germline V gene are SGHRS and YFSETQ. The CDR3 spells CASSPMLGADEQYF. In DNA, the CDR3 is TGCGCCAGCAGCCCAATGTTGGGGGCGGACGAGCAGTACTTC.

The CDR3 sequence is CASNSGRARNEKLFF. The CDR3 region has the DNA TGCGCCAGCAACTCTGGACGGGCGCGTAATGAAAAACTGTTTTTT. This chain links TRBV5-1 with TRBJ1-4; D is ambiguous. Germline V lookup: CDR1 SGHRS, CDR2 YFSETQ. This CDR3 region has 15 residues. Deletions cut 6 bases from V and 4 bases from J, with 16 bases between.

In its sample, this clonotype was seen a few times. CDR3 loop: CASRYDRGPKYNEQFF. The CDR3 DNA sequence: TGTGCCAGCAGATACGACAGGGGGCCTAAGTACAATGAGCAGTTCTTC. The genes are TRBV12-3 or TRBV12-4 and TRBJ2-1, with TRBD1 matching 10 bases. This CDR3 is built from 16 residues. The V gene end was trimmed by 6 bases and the J gene end by 4 bases; junction bases not matched to a gene: 9.

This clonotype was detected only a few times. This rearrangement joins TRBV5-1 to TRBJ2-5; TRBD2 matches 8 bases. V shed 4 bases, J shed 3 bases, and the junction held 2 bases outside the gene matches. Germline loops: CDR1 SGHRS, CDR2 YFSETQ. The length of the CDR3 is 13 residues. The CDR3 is CASSGGLEETQYF. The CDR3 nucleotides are TGCGCCAGCAGCGGGGGACTAGAAGAGACCCAGTACTTC. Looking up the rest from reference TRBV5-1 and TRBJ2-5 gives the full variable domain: KAGVTQTPRYLIKTRGQQVTLSCSPISGHRSVSWYQQTPGQGLQFLFEYFSETQRNKGNFPGRFSGRQFSNSRSEMNVSTLELGDSALYLCASSGGLEETQYFGPGTRLLVL.

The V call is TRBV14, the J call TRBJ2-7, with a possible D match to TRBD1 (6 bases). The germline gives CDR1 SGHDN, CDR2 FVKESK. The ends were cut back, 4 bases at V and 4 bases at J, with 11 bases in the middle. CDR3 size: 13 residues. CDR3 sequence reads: CASSRVTGYEQYF. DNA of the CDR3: TGTGCCAGCAGCCGGGTCACAGGGTACGAGCAGTACTTC.

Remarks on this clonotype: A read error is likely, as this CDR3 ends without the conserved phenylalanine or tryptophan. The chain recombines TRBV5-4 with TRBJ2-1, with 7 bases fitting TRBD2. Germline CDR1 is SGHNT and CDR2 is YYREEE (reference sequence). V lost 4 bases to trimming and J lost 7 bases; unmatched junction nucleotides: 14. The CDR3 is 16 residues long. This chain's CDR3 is CASSPTILTSYNEQFL. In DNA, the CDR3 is TGTGCCAGCAGCCCTACCATCTTGACTAGCTATAATGAGCAGTTCCTC.

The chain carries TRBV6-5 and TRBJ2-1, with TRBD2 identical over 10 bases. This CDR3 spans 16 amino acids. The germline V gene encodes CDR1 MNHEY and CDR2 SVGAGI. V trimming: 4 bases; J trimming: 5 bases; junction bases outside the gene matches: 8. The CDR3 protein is CASSWGSGGTHNEQFF. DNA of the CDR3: TGTGCCAGCAGTTGGGGTAGCGGGGGGACCCACAATGAGCAGTTCTTC.

The CDR3 region is CASSLTGRLDTNTEAFF. In nucleotides, the CDR3 is TGTGCCAGCAGCTTAACCGGCCGACTGGATACGAACACTGAAGCTTTCTTT. The V and J genes are TRBV13 and TRBJ1-1; unclear D gene. Germline-derived CDR1 and CDR2 are PRHDT and FYEKMQ (reference sequence). V was shortened by 2 bases and J by 1 base, with 17 bases between the two germline ends. CDR3 length: 17 amino acids.

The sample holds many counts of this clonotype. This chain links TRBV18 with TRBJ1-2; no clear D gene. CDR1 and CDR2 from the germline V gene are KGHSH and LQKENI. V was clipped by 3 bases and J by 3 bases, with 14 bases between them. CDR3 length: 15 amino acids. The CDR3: CASSPTGVFDYGYTF. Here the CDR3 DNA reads TGTGCCAGCTCACCCACCGGGGTTTTTGACTATGGCTACACCTTC.

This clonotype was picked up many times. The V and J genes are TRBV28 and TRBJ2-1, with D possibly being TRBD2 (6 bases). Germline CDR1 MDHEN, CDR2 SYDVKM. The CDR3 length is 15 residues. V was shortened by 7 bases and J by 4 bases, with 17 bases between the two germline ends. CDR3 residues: CASNLGAGGYNEQFF. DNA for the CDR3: TGTGCCAGCAACCTAGGGGCAGGAGGGTACAATGAGCAGTTCTTC. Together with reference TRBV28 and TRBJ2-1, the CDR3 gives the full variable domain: DVKVTQSSRYLVKRTGEKVFLECVQDMDHENMFWYRQDPGLGLRLIYFSYDVKMKEKGDIPEGYSVSREKKERFSLILESASTNQTSMYLCASNLGAGGYNEQFFGPGTRLTVL.

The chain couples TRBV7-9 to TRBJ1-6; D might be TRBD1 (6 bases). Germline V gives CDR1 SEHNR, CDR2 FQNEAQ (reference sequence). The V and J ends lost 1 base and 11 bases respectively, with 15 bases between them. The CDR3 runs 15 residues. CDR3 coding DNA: TGTGCCAGCAGCTTAGAAGGGGCAGGGGTTCCACCCCTCCACTTT. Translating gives CASSLEGAGVPPLHF.

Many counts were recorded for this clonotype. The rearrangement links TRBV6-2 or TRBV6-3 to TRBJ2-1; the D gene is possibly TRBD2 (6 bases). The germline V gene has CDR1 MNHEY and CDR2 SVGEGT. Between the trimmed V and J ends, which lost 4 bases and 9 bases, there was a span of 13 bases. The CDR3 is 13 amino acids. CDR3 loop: CASSSAGYAEQFF. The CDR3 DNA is TGTGCCAGCAGTTCAGCGGGCTATGCTGAGCAGTTCTTC.

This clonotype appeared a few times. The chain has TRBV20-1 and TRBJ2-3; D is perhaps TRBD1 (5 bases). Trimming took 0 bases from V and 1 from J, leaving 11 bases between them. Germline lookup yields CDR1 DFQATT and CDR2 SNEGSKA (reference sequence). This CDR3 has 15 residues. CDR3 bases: TGCAGTGCTAGAGACAGGGCCCGGGGCACAGATACGCAGTATTTT. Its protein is CSARDRARGTDTQYF.

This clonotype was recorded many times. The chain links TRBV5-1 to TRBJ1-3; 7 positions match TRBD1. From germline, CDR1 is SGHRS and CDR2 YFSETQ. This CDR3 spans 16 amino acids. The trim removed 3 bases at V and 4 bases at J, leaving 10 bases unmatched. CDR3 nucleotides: TGCGCCAGCAGCTCACCTTCAGGGGGTGGAGGAAACACCATATATTTT. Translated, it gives CASSSPSGGGGNTIYF.

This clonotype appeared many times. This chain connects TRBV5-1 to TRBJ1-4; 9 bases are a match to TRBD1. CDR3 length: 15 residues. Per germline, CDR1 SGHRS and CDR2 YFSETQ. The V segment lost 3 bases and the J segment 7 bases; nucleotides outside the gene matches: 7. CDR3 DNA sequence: TGCGCCAGCAGCTCTCGACCGGGACAGGGTGAAAAACTGTTTTTT. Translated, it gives CASSSRPGQGEKLFF.

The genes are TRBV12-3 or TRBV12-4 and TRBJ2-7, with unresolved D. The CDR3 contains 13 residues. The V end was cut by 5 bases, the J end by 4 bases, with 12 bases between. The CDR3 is CASSPSVSYEQYF. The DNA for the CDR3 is TGTGCCAGCAGTCCCTCAGTCTCGTACGAGCAGTACTTC.